This paragraph covers one T cell receptor (beta chain) sequence. Its antigen is unknown. The read is 3 residues too short to cover the CDR3 end, so that end is filled in from the germline J gene. The CDR3 has 15 amino acids. Germline-derived CDR1 and CDR2 are DFQATT and SNEGSKA (reference sequence). These data originate in a study of T cells in women clearing cervical HPV infection. About the study: Women with histologically confirmed HPV16-related CIN3 or worse, 2 with invasive cancer, served as cases. HLA type stays a possible confounder, typing being limited.

Generated by immunoSEQ multiplex PCR, the TCRdb table keeps only in-frame clones and is missing some. The sample's table shows around 23,000 clones. Broader study findings: Repertoire richness, not evenness, was significantly elevated in CIN3+ cases versus controls. Richness differences could reflect unmeasured T-cell content per sample.

The sequence came from a woman between 18 and 70 years old with a cervical HPV16 infection that either progressed to CIN3+ or cleared (not recorded which). Sequencing was performed on blood buffy coat. V usage is TRBV20-1 and J usage is TRBJ1-1; D uncertain. This CDR3 reads CSASLSPFKAVKAFF. The DNA read from the CDR3 is TGCAGTGCTAGTCTTTCCCCCTTTAAAGCCGTGAAA.